This T cell receptor beta chain derives from a study of blood T cell repertoires in COVID-19. Measured with immunoSEQ multiplex PCR; TCRdb has only the in-frame clones, and not every one. This table has around 180,000 clones, roughly 76% appearing once. Those enrolled in Seattle joined during active infection and were followed longitudinally afterward. The germline V and J ends were trimmed by 3 bases and 1 base, with 16 bases remaining between them. Germline V gives CDR1 MNHEY, CDR2 SMNVEV (reference sequence). The CDR3 is made up of 18 amino acids. This clone has only a few counts. Other DNA sequences of this sample code for an identical CDR3.

The chain is built from TRBV27 and TRBJ2-6, with D tentatively TRBD1 (6 bases). The clonotype originates from a woman aged 80 or older with COVID-19, enrolled during active disease. Sequenced sample: peripheral blood. This CDR3 reads CASSFLTGPPSGANVLTF. The CDR3 bases are TGTGCCAGCAGTTTCCTTACAGGGCCCCCATCTGGGGCCAACGTCCTGACTTTC.